The clone carrying this T cell receptor beta chain was observed once. Its antigen is not known. The data belong to a study of cytomegalovirus exposure and HLA in healthy donors. Study summary: Among the approximately 400 donors who were genotyped, about 79% fell in the genetic ancestry cluster that is associated with self-reported Caucasian donors. Study-wide results and limits: Some 16,000 TCR beta sequences were associated with HLA alleles at 0.05 false discovery rate in a later analysis. In vitro work confirmed that a few CMV-associated chains recognize CMV antigens.

PCR involved 60 Vbeta and 13 Jbeta primers. Some clones are missing from TCRdb's copy, which holds only in-frame ones; the method was immunoSEQ multiplex PCR. This table holds 200,000 to 250,000 clones, around three quarters found once. Per germline, CDR1 MNHNS and CDR2 SASEGT. J was trimmed by 6 bases and V by 6 bases; bases with no gene match: 7. This CDR3 region has 13 residues. The sequenced sample consisted of PBMCs. This rearrangement joins TRBV6-1 to TRBJ1-1; 7 nucleotides agree with TRBD1. The receptor was isolated from a man aged 35 to 55 in good health and CMV-seronegative. The CDR3 bases are TGTGCCAGCAGGGCCGACAGGGCCTCTGAAGCTTTCTTT. Amino acid sequence: CASRADRASEAFF.